A single sample gave rise to the 20 T cell receptor beta chains below, sequenced in a study of monozygotic twins with inflammatory bowel disease. TCRdb re-called the 5' RACE reads and shows each CDR3 protein once, DNA omitted. This sample's clone table lists a few hundred thousand distinct CDR3 sequences. The sequencing sample was made of blood. All receptors come from a human donor with ulcerative colitis or Crohn's disease, or a healthy co-twin of an affected twin (not recorded which).

The rearrangement uses TRBV6-2 or TRBV6-3 and TRBJ1-5; checking the TCRdb D call of TRBD1 is not possible without DNA. The CDR3 runs to 14 residues. Germline V gene lookup returns CDR1 MNHEY and CDR2 SVGEGT. The CDR3 here is CASRGAGGGQPQHF.

The chain recombines TRBV19 with TRBJ2-1; the D gene TCRdb calls, TRBD2, cannot be checked with no DNA. CDR1 and CDR2 (germline): LNHDA, SQIVND (reference sequence). The CDR3 has 13 residues. CDR3 residues: CASLAGGDNEQFF.

The chain joins TRBV11-3 to TRBJ2-5. CDR1 is SGHNT and CDR2 is YENEEA in the germline V gene. The CDR3 runs to 14 residues. CDR3 amino acids: CASSPGRHQETQYF.

The rearrangement joins TRBV3-1 to TRBJ1-2; TCRdb outputs TRBD1, but without DNA this stays unchecked. This CDR3 has 15 residues. Germline V gene data show CDR1 as LGHDT and CDR2 as YNNKEL (reference sequence). Here the CDR3 reads CASSQDARQGVGYTF.

The V gene is TRBV6-2 or TRBV6-3, the J gene TRBJ2-7. Per germline, CDR1 MNHEY and CDR2 SVGEGT. This CDR3 region has 12 residues. The chain's CDR3 is CASSPVGYEQYF.

The rearrangement joins TRBV5-1 to TRBJ2-7; TCRdb proposes TRBD2, but this gene call is untestable without DNA. There are 15 residues in the CDR3. Per germline, CDR1 SGHRS and CDR2 YFSETQ. The CDR3 is CASRADGASGYEQYF.

This sequence joins TRBV5-1 and TRBJ1-6; TCRdb's D call, TRBD1, is unchecked because there is no DNA. This CDR3 comprises 15 residues. CDR1 is SGHRS, CDR2 YFSETQ, per germline. CDR3 amino acids: CASREGRGGNSPLHF.

The V gene is TRBV5-1, the J gene TRBJ2-1; TCRdb reports TRBD2, a call that lacks DNA to check it against. CDR3 length equals 17 residues. Germline CDR1 is SGHRS and CDR2 is YFSETQ. The chain's CDR3 is CASSPSLAGETGNEQFF.

The CDR3 region is CASSPAGEGYGYTF. The chain recombines TRBV6-1 with TRBJ1-2. This CDR3 has 14 amino acids. The V gene's germline CDR1 is MNHNS and CDR2 SASEGT.

This chain links TRBV9 with TRBJ2-1; TCRdb returns TRBD1, unconfirmable since there is no DNA. The CDR3 contains 14 residues. Germline assignment: CDR1 SGDLS and CDR2 YYNGEE. CDR3 residues: CASSVHPGINEQFF.

The genes are TRBV5-1 and TRBJ2-1. There are 14 residues in the CDR3. Germline CDR1 reads SGHRS; CDR2 reads YFSETQ. This CDR3 reads CASSSRLDYNEQFF. Combining the CDR3 with reference TRBV5-1 and TRBJ2-1 gives the whole variable domain KAGVTQTPRYLIKTRGQQVTLSCSPISGHRSVSWYQQTPGQGLQFLFEYFSETQRNKGNFPGRFSGRQFSNSRSEMNVSTLELGDSALYLCASSSRLDYNEQFFGPGTRLTVL.

V and J are TRBV20-1 and TRBJ2-7; TCRdb outputs TRBD2, but without DNA this stays unchecked. Per the germline V gene, CDR1 is DFQATT and CDR2 is SNEGSKA (reference sequence). The CDR3 is 16 amino acids. This CDR3 is CSASDKTSPQYYEQYF.

J is TRBJ2-1 and V is TRBV14; TCRdb's D call, TRBD1, is unchecked because there is no DNA. Germline loops: CDR1 SGHDN, CDR2 FVKESK. The CDR3 sequence is 15 residues long. CDR3 sequence reads: CASSQTGGRDNEQFF.

This chain connects TRBV7-2 to TRBJ1-2; TCRdb selects TRBD1, and the lack of DNA leaves this call unchecked. The CDR3 runs 14 residues. Germline CDR1 reads SGHTA; CDR2 reads FQGNSA. CDR3 loop: CASRPGQGGYGYTF. Filled out from reference TRBV7-2 and TRBJ1-2, the complete variable domain reads GAGVSQSPSNKVTEKGKDVELRCDPISGHTALYWYRQSLGQGLEFLIYFQGNSAPDKSGLPSDRFSAERTGGSVSTLTIQRTQQEDSAVYLCASRPGQGGYGYTFGSGTRLTVV.

This sequence joins TRBV5-4 and TRBJ2-1; as DNA is missing, the TRBD1 call by TCRdb cannot be tested. Germline V lookup: CDR1 SGHNT, CDR2 YYREEE (reference sequence). This CDR3 is 19 amino acids long. This CDR3 is CASSLGSGWGAGNRDEQFF.

This rearrangement joins TRBV5-1 to TRBJ2-7; TCRdb outputs TRBD2, but without DNA this stays unchecked. CDR1 is SGHRS and CDR2 is YFSETQ in the germline V gene. The length of the CDR3 is 14 residues. Here the CDR3 reads CASSRSSGGPKQYF.

The V and J genes are TRBV29-1 and TRBJ2-5. CDR3 size: 12 residues. Germline assignment: CDR1 SQVTM and CDR2 ANQGSEA. The CDR3 spells CSVSRVFETQYF.

The rearrangement joins TRBV3-1 to TRBJ2-5; TCRdb proposes TRBD2, but this gene call is untestable without DNA. The germline CDR1 and CDR2 sequences are LGHDT and YNNKEL (reference sequence). The CDR3 is 14 amino acids. The CDR3 sequence is CASTLPGLQETQYF.

The genes are TRBV5-1 and TRBJ1-6; TCRdb proposes TRBD1, but this gene call is untestable without DNA. CDR1 SGHRS and CDR2 YFSETQ come from the germline V gene. CDR3 length: 15 residues. CDR3 sequence reads: CASSLSTGKHSPLHF.

This rearrangement joins TRBV11-2 to TRBJ1-2; TCRdb names TRBD1, which stays unverified in the absence of DNA. The CDR3 is made up of 13 amino acids. CDR1 SGHAT and CDR2 FQNNGV come from the germline V gene. This CDR3 is CASSLAGGRGYTF.